The table lists the clone carrying this T cell receptor (beta chain) with a few counts. The record originates from a study of molecular identifiers for immune sequencing clone quantification. In TCRdb, the PCR reads were re-called with MiXCR into one record per CDR3 protein. Of 100,000 or so distinct CDR3 sequences listed, around a third were seen once; the top ten hold 4% to 5%. Sorted naive CD8 T cells were those defined as CD8+CD4-CCR7+CD45RA+. CDR1 and CDR2 from the germline V gene are LNHNV and YYDKDF (reference sequence). The CDR3 loop spans 16 amino acids. V lost 5 bases, J lost 4 bases, and 9 bases stayed unmatched.

The sequenced sample consisted of naive CD8+ T cells from blood, with Jurkat cell RNA spiked in. The subset here: FACS-sorted CD8+CD4-CCR7+CD45RA+ naive T cells. This chain connects TRBV15 to TRBJ1-5; 9 bases fit TRBD1. The clonotype was recovered from a human donor in good health. Some libraries in this study had Jurkat cell RNA spiked in. CDR3 DNA sequence: TGTGCCACCAGCGCCCAGACAGGGGGGCATAATCAGCCCCAGCATTTT. It translates to CATSAQTGGHNQPQHF.